The 4 T cell receptor beta chains given below trace back to one sample, sequenced in a study of breast tumors, draining lymph nodes, adjacent tissues. Samples came from axillary lymph nodes draining the breast cancer. A single record per CDR3 protein comes from TCRdb applying MiXCR to the multiplex PCR reads. This repertoire shows approximately 100,000 distinct CDR3 sequences, 21% found once; its top ten account for under 1.5%. Sequencing was performed on axillary lymph node tissue. These TCRs come from a female donor with breast cancer. Some clones in this sample may be carry-over from other donors' samples.

The gene calls are TRBV10-3 and TRBJ1-3; D call uncertain. This CDR3 has 13 residues. V lost 10 bases and J lost 3, with 13 bases in between. The germline V gene has CDR1 ENHRY and CDR2 SYGVKD. The DNA of the CDR3 is TGTGCCACCTTACGGGGTCTTGGAAACACCATATATTTT. It translates to CATLRGLGNTIYF.

This clonotype was counted many times. The chain combines TRBV12-3 or TRBV12-4 with TRBJ2-2; no clear D gene. The CDR3 has 13 residues. V was pared by 2 bases and J by 6 bases, with 7 bases between. In nucleotides, the CDR3 is TGTGCCAGCAGTTTATCGGGTGCCGGGGAGCTGTTTTTT. Translating it yields CASSLSGAGELFF.

This clonotype was counted between two and nine times. A read error may produce the germline difference seen at one junction end. V gene TRBV5-5 combines with J gene TRBJ1-6; TRBD1 matches 8 bases. This CDR3 is 17 amino acids long. In germline, CDR1 is SGHKS, CDR2 YYEKEE (reference sequence). CDR3 nucleotides: TGTGCCAGCAGCTTGGTTTTAGTACGGACAGGGCATTCACCCCCCCACTTT. This codes for CASSLVLVRTGHSPPHF.

This clonotype was detected many times. The chain employs TRBV4-1 and TRBJ1-2; 9 bases are shared with TRBD1. Germline V lookup: CDR1 MGHRA, CDR2 YSYEKL. The V gene end was trimmed by 3 bases and the J gene end by 7 bases; junction bases not matched to a gene: 6. This CDR3 region has 14 residues. The CDR3 sequence: CASSHGTGHSGYTF. CDR3 coding DNA: TGCGCCAGCAGCCACGGGACAGGGCATTCTGGCTACACCTTC.